This T cell receptor (beta chain) was found in a study of Ad26.COV2.S vaccination and SARS-CoV-2 variants. Produced via immunoSEQ multiplex PCR; TCRdb's table is partial and in-frame only. The table shows 180,000 or so clones, with around 85% occurring only once. The CDR3 extends over 15 amino acids. V was pared by 8 bases and J by 4 bases, with 20 bases between. Germline CDR1 reads MNHEY; CDR2 reads SVGAGI. The genes are TRBV6-5 and TRBJ1-2; D not resolved. The origin of this receptor is a human donor who had recovered from COVID-19. Sample: peripheral blood, taken after recovery from COVID-19. CDR3 in amino acids: CASSPIHLSFYGYTF. In nucleotides, the CDR3 is TGTGCCAGCTCCCCTATTCATCTCTCCTTCTATGGCTACACCTTC.